This T cell receptor (beta chain) comes out of a study of CD8+ T cells in alopecia areata. Per germline, CDR1 MNHEY and CDR2 SVGAGI. The CDR3 consists of 14 residues. With V trimmed by 2 bases and J by 8 bases, 7 bases remained unmatched. Once RNA had been extracted, it was reverse transcribed into cDNA to act as the sequencing template. Assay: immunoSEQ multiplex PCR; the TCRdb copy retains only in-frame clones and omits some. This table has 110,000 or so clones, 55% to 65% appearing once. A FACSAria was used to sort CD4+ and CD8+ T cells. These cells came from PBMCs. Overall study results and limits: Sequences from scalp samples also cover resident alphabeta T cells of normal skin. Elevated clonality characterized lesional scalp relative to normal scalp, particularly in alopecia totalis/universalis.

Concerning this clone: Antigen specificity is unknown.

This rearrangement joins TRBV6-5 to TRBJ1-2; TRBD1 aligns across 8 bases. Sequenced: CD4+ T cells sorted from blood. This TCR was recovered from a human donor in good health. CDR3 loop: CASSYLPGTGGYTF. The CDR3, as DNA: TGTGCCAGCAGTTACCTACCCGGGACAGGAGGCTACACCTTC.